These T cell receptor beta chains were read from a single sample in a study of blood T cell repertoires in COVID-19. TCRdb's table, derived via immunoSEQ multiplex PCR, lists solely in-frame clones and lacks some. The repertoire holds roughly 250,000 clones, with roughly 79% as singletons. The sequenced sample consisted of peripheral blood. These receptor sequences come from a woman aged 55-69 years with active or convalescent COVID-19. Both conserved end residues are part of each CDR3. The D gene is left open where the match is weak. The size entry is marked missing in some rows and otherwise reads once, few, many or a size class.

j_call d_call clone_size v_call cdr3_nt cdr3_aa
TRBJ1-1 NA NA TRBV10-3 TGTGCCGTAGGCCCCGGGGGGCTCGTTGGTGAAGCTTTCTTT CAVGPGGLVGEAFF
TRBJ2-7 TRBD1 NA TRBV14 TGTGCCAGCAGCCAAGCACAGGGGATCTCCTACGAGCAGTACTTC CASSQAQGISYEQYF
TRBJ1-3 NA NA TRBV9 TGTGCCAGCAGTACCTCTTTGGGGGGAAGCTCTGGAAACACCATATATTTT CASSTSLGGSSGNTIYF
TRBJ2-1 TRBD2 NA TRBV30 TGTGCCTGGAGTACTAGCGGGGGGCATGAGCAGTTCTTC CAWSTSGGHEQFF
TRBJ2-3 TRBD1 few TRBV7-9 TGTGCCAGCAGCTCCGGGACAGGGTCCGCAGTAGGTACGCAGTATTTT CASSSGTGSAVGTQYF
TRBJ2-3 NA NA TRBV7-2 TGTGCCAGCAGTTTACAGGCTAGCAGCACAGATACGCAGTATTTT CASSLQASSTDTQYF
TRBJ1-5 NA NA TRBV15 TGTGCCACCAGCAGAGTCGGGGGTCAGCCCCAGCATTTT CATSRVGGQPQHF
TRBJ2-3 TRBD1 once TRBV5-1 TGCGCCAGCAGCTTGGGAGGGACAGGGATCACAGATACGCAGTATTTT CASSLGGTGITDTQYF
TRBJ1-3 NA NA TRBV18 TGTGCCAGCTCACCGGGGAGGGAGAGCTCTGGAAACACCATATATTTT CASSPGRESSGNTIYF
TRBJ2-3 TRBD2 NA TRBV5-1 TGCGCCAGCAACCCTTACGGGGGGGCTGGGACAGATACGCAGTATTTT CASNPYGGAGTDTQYF
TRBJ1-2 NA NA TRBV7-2 TGTGCCAGCAGCTTAGCGCTAATAGGAGGTTATGGCTACACCTTC CASSLALIGGYGYTF
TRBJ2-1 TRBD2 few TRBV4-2 TGTGCCAGCAGCCAGTCTAGCGGGGGGTATGAGCAGTTCTTC CASSQSSGGYEQFF
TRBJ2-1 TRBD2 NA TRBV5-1 TGCGCCAGCAGCCGGGGGGTAGCGGGGAATGAGCAGTTCTTC CASSRGVAGNEQFF
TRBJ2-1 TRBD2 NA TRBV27 TGTGCCAGCAGGTTAGCGGGGGGCCACAATGAGCAGTTCTTC CASRLAGGHNEQFF
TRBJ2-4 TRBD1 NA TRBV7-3 TGTGCCAGCAGCCTCAACTCCGGACAGGGCGGACAGTACTTC CASSLNSGQGGQYF
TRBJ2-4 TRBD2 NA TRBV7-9 TGTGCCAGCAGCTTTCGGTCCGGGAGGGAAAACATTCAGTACTTC CASSFRSGRENIQYF
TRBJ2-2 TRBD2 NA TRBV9 TGTGCCAGCAGCGTACGGCGGGGGGGCAGATCAAACACCGGGGAGCTGTTTTTT CASSVRRGGRSNTGELFF
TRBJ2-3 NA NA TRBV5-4 TGTGCCAGCAGCACCCTCCAATTTCGGAGGGAAAGCACAGATACGCAGTATTTT CASSTLQFRRESTDTQYF
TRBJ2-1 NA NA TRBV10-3 TGTGCCATCAGTGAATTCGCTTTCGGGACAAGAACCCGCAATGAGCAGTTCTTC CAISEFAFGTRTRNEQFF
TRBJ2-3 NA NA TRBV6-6 TGTGCCAGCAAGCGTAGGACTAACAACACAGATACGCAGTATTTT CASKRRTNNTDTQYF
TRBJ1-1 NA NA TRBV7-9 TGTGCCAGCAGCTCCATGTATAGTCTTAGCACTGAAGCTTTCTTT CASSSMYSLSTEAFF
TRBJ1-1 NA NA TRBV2 TGTGCCAGCAGTGAAGGGGCGCGTGGCCTGAACAAAGCTTTCTTT CASSEGARGLNKAFF
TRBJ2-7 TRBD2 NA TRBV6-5 TGTGCCAGCATAGGAATAGCGGGGGGCGACGAGCAGTACTTC CASIGIAGGDEQYF
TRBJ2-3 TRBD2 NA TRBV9 TGTGCCAGCAGCGTAGGCGGGGGGGCAACAGATACGCAGTATTTT CASSVGGGATDTQYF
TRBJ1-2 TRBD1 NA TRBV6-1 TGTGCCAGCAGTGGGGACAGCTCCTTTAAGGGATATGGCTACACCTTC CASSGDSSFKGYGYTF
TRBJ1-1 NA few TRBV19 TGTGCCAGTAGCCACTTAACTGAAGCTTTCTTT CASSHLTEAFF
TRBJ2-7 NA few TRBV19 TGTGCCAGTAGTCGTGGCGACACCGACTACGAGCAGTACTTC CASSRGDTDYEQYF
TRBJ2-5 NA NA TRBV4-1 TGCGCCAGCAGCCAAGATAGGAGAGGCGTGGAGACCCAGTACTTC CASSQDRRGVETQYF
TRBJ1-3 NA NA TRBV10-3 TGTGCCACCCGCCAGGAACGGGGATCTGGAAACACCATATATTTT CATRQERGSGNTIYF
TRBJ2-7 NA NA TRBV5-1 TGCGCCAGCAGCTCATCCGACAGCGTATACGAGCAGTACTTC CASSSSDSVYEQYF
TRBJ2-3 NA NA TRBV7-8 TGTGCCAGCAGCTTAGCCGGGTCGCGCACAGATACGCAGTATTTT CASSLAGSRTDTQYF